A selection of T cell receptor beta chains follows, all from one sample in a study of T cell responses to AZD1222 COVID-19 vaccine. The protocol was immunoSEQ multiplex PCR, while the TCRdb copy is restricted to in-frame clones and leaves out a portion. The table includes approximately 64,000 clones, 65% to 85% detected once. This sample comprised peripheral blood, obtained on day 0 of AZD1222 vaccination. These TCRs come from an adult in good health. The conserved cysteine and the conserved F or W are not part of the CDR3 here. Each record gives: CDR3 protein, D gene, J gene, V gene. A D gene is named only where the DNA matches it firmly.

CDR3 protein: ASSPTGQGNQPQH
D gene: TRBD1
J gene: TRBJ1-5
V gene: TRBV5-1

CDR3 protein: ASSLDLGTMNTEAF
D gene: .
J gene: TRBJ1-1
V gene: TRBV11-2

CDR3 protein: ASSQVWGAPADGYT
D gene: .
J gene: TRBJ1-2
V gene: TRBV4-2

CDR3 protein: ASSTGSSGANVLT
D gene: .
J gene: TRBJ2-6
V gene: TRBV7-3

CDR3 protein: ASSLDGGYGYT
D gene: .
J gene: TRBJ1-2
V gene: TRBV7-2

CDR3 protein: ATNSGGPFDTQY
D gene: TRBD2
J gene: TRBJ2-3
V gene: TRBV24-1

CDR3 protein: ASSPPGRGETQY
D gene: .
J gene: TRBJ2-5
V gene: TRBV6-5

CDR3 protein: ASSLNWDSYTDTQY
D gene: TRBD1
J gene: TRBJ2-3
V gene: TRBV4-3

CDR3 protein: ATSETPDDGYT
D gene: .
J gene: TRBJ1-2
V gene: TRBV24-1

CDR3 protein: ASSPHRTGINEQF
D gene: .
J gene: TRBJ2-1
V gene: TRBV27

CDR3 protein: ASSDSGYGQLQH
D gene: .
J gene: TRBJ1-5
V gene: TRBV6-4

CDR3 protein: ASRTGGASGYT
D gene: TRBD1
J gene: TRBJ1-2
V gene: TRBV6-5

CDR3 protein: ATSRIQGGGNTIY
D gene: TRBD1
J gene: TRBJ1-3
V gene: TRBV15

CDR3 protein: ASSSRGGNQPQH
D gene: .
J gene: TRBJ1-5
V gene: TRBV7-8

CDR3 protein: ASGPGQGSNSPQH
D gene: TRBD1
J gene: TRBJ1-5
V gene: TRBV7-2

CDR3 protein: ASSKSRGALNTEAF
D gene: .
J gene: TRBJ1-1
V gene: TRBV5-1

CDR3 protein: ASSPSGQLGNTIY
D gene: .
J gene: TRBJ1-3
V gene: TRBV16

CDR3 protein: ASSLQGPLTEAF
D gene: .
J gene: TRBJ1-1
V gene: TRBV5-8

CDR3 protein: ASSVRDYHNEQF
D gene: TRBD2
J gene: TRBJ2-1
V gene: TRBV9

CDR3 protein: ASSAGTGVRPQH
D gene: TRBD1
J gene: TRBJ1-5
V gene: TRBV9

CDR3 protein: ASSLKPTGIYGYT
D gene: TRBD1
J gene: TRBJ1-2
V gene: TRBV7-9

CDR3 protein: ASSLPGVVETQY
D gene: .
J gene: TRBJ2-5
V gene: TRBV28

CDR3 protein: ATSRGPGENTEAF
D gene: .
J gene: TRBJ1-1
V gene: TRBV15

CDR3 protein: ASSPGAGRGQEDTQY
D gene: TRBD2
J gene: TRBJ2-3
V gene: TRBV7-7

CDR3 protein: ASSPRQGAVNGYT
D gene: TRBD1
J gene: TRBJ1-2
V gene: TRBV18

CDR3 protein: ASSPGGRSYGYT
D gene: .
J gene: TRBJ1-2
V gene: TRBV19

CDR3 protein: ASSQDSGIGWPGELF
D gene: .
J gene: TRBJ2-2
V gene: TRBV14

CDR3 protein: ASSRELSADTQY
D gene: .
J gene: TRBJ2-3
V gene: TRBV10-1

CDR3 protein: ASSFQGGINEKLF
D gene: .
J gene: TRBJ1-4
V gene: TRBV5-1

CDR3 protein: ATSALYNSPLH
D gene: .
J gene: TRBJ1-6
V gene: TRBV28

CDR3 protein: ASSYSKGGAYEKLF
D gene: .
J gene: TRBJ1-4
V gene: TRBV6-5

CDR3 protein: ASSLDGRGGDTEAF
D gene: .
J gene: TRBJ1-1
V gene: TRBV11-3

CDR3 protein: ASTDDRASSGNTIY
D gene: TRBD1
J gene: TRBJ1-3
V gene: TRBV11-3

CDR3 protein: ASTSGGAGETQY
D gene: TRBD2
J gene: TRBJ2-5
V gene: TRBV19

CDR3 protein: AWSVAEKQY
D gene: .
J gene: TRBJ2-7
V gene: TRBV30

CDR3 protein: ASSPRTHGGGYT
D gene: .
J gene: TRBJ1-2
V gene: TRBV3-1/TRBV3-2

CDR3 protein: AWSPTRTARGYSGYT
D gene: .
J gene: TRBJ1-2
V gene: TRBV30

CDR3 protein: ASSLAGTSGGAVEQF
D gene: TRBD2
J gene: TRBJ2-1
V gene: TRBV11-2

CDR3 protein: ASRLGQGAGDTQY
D gene: TRBD1
J gene: TRBJ2-3
V gene: TRBV6-5

CDR3 protein: ASSFSRRGGFAFNNQPQH
D gene: .
J gene: TRBJ1-5
V gene: TRBV6-6

CDR3 protein: ASSQTGPGNQPQH
D gene: .
J gene: TRBJ1-5
V gene: TRBV4-2